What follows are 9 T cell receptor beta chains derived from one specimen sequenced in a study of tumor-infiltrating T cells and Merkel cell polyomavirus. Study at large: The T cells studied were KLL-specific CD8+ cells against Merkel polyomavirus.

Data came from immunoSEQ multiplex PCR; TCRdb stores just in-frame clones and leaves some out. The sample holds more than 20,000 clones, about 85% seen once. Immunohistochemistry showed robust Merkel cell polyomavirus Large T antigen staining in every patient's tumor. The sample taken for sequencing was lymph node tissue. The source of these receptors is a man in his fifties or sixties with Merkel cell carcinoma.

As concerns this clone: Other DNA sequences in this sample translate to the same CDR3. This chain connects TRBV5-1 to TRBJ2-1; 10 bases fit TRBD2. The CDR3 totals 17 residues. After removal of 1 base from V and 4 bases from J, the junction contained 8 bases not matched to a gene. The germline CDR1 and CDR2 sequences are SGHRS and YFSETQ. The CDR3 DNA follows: TGCGCCAGCAGCTTGATGGCTAGCGGGGGCCATTACAATGAGCAGTTCTTC. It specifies CASSLMASGGHYNEQFF.

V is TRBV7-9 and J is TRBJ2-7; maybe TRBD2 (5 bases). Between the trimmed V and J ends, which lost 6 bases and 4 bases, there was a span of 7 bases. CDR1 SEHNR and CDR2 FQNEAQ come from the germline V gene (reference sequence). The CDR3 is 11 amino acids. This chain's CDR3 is CASSPGYEQYF. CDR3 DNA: TGTGCCAGCAGTCCGGGGTACGAGCAGTACTTC. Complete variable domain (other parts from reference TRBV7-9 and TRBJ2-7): DTGVSQNPRHKITKRGQNVTFRCDPISEHNRLYWYRQTLGQGPEFLTYFQNEAQLEKSRLLSDRFSAERPKGSFSTLEIQRTEQGDSAMYLCASSPGYEQYFGPGTRLTVT.

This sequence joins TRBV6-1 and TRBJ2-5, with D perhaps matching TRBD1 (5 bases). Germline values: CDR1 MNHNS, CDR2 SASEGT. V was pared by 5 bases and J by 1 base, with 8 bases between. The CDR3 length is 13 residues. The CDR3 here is CASSLDSQETQYF. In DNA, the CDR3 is TGTGCCAGCAGTCTCGACAGCCAAGAGACCCAGTACTTC.

In nucleotides, the CDR3 is TGTGCCAGCAGCTTAGTACTAGCCGGGTACACCGGGGAGCTGTTTTTT. Its protein is CASSLVLAGYTGELFF. This chain links TRBV11-1 with TRBJ2-2; maybe TRBD2 (6 bases). Germline loops: CDR1 SGHAT, CDR2 FQDESV (reference sequence). The V and J ends lost 1 base and 3 bases respectively, with 12 bases between them. This CDR3 has 16 residues.

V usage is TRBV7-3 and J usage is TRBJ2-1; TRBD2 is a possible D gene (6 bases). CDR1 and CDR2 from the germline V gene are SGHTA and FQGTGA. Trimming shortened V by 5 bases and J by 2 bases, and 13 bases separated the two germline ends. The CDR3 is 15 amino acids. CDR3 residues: CASSRGSGPYNEQFF. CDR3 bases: TGTGCCAGCAGCCGCGGTAGCGGTCCCTACAATGAGCAGTTCTTC.

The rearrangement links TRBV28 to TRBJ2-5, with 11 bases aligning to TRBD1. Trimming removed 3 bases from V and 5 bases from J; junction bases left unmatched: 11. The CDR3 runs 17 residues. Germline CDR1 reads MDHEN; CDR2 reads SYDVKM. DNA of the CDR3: TGTGCCAGCAGTTTCGGAGGGACAGGGGGTCGGTGGGAGACCCAGTACTTC. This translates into CASSFGGTGGRWETQYF. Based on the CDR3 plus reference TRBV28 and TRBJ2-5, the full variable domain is DVKVTQSSRYLVKRTGEKVFLECVQDMDHENMFWYRQDPGLGLRLIYFSYDVKMKEKGDIPEGYSVSREKKERFSLILESASTNQTSMYLCASSFGGTGGRWETQYFGPGTRLLVL.

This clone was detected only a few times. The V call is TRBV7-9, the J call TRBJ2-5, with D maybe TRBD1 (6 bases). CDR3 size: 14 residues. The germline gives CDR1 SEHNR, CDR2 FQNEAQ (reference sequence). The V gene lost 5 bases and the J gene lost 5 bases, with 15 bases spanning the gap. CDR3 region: CASSQTGSGETQYF. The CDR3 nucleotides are TGTGCCAGCAGCCAGACAGGCTCGGGGGAGACCCAGTACTTC.

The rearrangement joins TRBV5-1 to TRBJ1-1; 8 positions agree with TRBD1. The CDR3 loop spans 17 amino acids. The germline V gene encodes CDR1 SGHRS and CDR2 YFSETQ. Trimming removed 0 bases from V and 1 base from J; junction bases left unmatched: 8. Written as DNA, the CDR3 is TGCGCCAGCAGCTTGGTGTCAGGGGGCCGTCAGAACACTGAAGCTTTCTTT. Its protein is CASSLVSGGRQNTEAFF.

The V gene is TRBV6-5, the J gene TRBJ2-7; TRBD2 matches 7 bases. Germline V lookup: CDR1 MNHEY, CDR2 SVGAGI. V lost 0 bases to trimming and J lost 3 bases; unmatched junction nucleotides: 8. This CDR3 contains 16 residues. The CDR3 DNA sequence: TGTGCCAGCAGTTACTCGGACGCCTGGGGGGGCTACGAGCAGTACTTC. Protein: CASSYSDAWGGYEQYF.